The following is a T cell receptor (beta chain) sequence with its context. The CDR3 has 15 residues. Germline lookup yields CDR1 MNHEY and CDR2 SVGAGI. With V trimmed by 7 bases and J by 5 bases, 13 bases remained unmatched. The sample comes from a study of blood T cell repertoires in COVID-19. Sequencing was performed with immunoSEQ multiplex PCR; in TCRdb, only in-frame clones are kept and a portion is missing. Of 250,000 to 350,000 clones in the sample, 80% to 90% are singletons; the top ten hold roughly 4%. The sequence was collected from a woman in her thirties who had recovered from COVID-19. The chain combines TRBV6-5 with TRBJ2-5; the match to TRBD2 covers 7 bases. The sample consisted of PBMCs or T cells enriched from blood (not recorded which). The CDR3 protein is CASIQNGGSGETQYF. The CDR3 bases are TGTGCCAGCATTCAAAACGGGGGGTCCGGGGAGACCCAGTACTTC.